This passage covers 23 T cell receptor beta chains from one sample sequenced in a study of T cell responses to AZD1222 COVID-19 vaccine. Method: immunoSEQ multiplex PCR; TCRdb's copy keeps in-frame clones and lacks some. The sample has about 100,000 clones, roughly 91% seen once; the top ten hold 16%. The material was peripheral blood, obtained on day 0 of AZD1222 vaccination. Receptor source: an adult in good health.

CDR3 sequence reads: CASSPNRGYQETQYF. The CDR3 DNA reads as TGTGCCAGCAGTCCTAACAGGGGGTATCAAGAGACCCAGTACTTC. The genes are TRBV7-6 and TRBJ2-5, with 8 bases that match TRBD1. V lost 6 bases and J lost 2; bases outside the gene matches: 8. Germline assignment: CDR1 SGHVS and CDR2 FNYEAQ. The CDR3 is 15 amino acids. The whole variable domain, filled in from reference TRBV7-6 and TRBJ2-5, reads GAGVSQSPRYKVTKRGQDVALRCDPISGHVSLYWYRQALGQGPEFLTYFNYEAQQDKSGLPNDRFSAERPEGSISTLTIQRTEQRDSAMYRCASSPNRGYQETQYFGPGTRLLVL.

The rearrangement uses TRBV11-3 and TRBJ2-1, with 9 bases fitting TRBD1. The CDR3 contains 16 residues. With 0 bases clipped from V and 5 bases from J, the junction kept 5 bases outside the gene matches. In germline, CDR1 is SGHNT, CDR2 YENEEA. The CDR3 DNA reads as TGTGCCAGCAGCTTAGAGGGACGGACAGGGGACAATGAGCAGTTCTTC. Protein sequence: CASSLEGRTGDNEQFF.

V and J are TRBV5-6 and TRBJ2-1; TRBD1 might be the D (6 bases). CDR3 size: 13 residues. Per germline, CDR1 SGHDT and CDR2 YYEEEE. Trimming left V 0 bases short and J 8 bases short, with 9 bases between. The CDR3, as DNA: TGTGCCAGCAGCTTGGCAGGGGCAGATGAGCAGTTCTTC. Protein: CASSLAGADEQFF.

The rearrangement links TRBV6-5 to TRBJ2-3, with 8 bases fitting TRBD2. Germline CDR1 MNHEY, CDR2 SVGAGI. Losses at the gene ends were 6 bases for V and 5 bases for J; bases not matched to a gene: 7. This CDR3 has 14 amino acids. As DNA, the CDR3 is TGTGCCAGCAGCTCCGGGACTAGTGTAGATACGCAGTATTTT. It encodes CASSSGTSVDTQYF.

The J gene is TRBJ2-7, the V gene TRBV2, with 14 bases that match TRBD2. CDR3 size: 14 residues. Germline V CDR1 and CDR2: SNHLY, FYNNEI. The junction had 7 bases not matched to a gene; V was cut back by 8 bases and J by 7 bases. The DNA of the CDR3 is TGTGCCAGCCCCGGACTAGCGGGGGGCCCGGAGCAGTACTTC. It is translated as CASPGLAGGPEQYF.

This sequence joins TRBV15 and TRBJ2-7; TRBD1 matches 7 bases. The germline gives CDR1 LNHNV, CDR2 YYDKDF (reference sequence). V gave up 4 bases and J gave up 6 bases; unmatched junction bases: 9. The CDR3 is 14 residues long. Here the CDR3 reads CATSIGTAPLEQYF. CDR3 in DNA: TGTGCCACCAGCATAGGGACAGCCCCCCTCGAGCAGTACTTC.

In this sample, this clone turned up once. The CDR3 nucleotides read TGTGCCAGCAGCTTAGGTCACAGAACCTACGAGCAGTACTTC. This codes for CASSLGHRTYEQYF. This chain joins TRBV7-2 and TRBJ2-7; D is ambiguous. In germline, CDR1 is SGHTA, CDR2 FQGNSA. CDR3 length: 14 residues. Trimming removed 1 base at V and 2 bases at J, with 9 bases between.

The CDR3 DNA reads TGCGCCAGCAGCTTGGTGCCAGGGGAGAACTATGGCTACACCTTC. Amino acid sequence: CASSLVPGENYGYTF. The chain has TRBV5-1 and TRBJ1-2; a weak D match, TRBD1 (6 bases). V was cut by 0 bases and J by 2 bases, with 11 bases left in between. Per the germline V gene, CDR1 is SGHRS and CDR2 is YFSETQ. The CDR3 has 15 residues.

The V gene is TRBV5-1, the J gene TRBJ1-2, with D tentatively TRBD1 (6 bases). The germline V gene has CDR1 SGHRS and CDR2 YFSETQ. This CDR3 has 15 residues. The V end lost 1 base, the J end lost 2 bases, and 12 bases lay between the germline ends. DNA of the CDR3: TGCGCCAGCAGCTTGACGCTCGGGACAAACTATGGCTACACCTTC. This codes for CASSLTLGTNYGYTF. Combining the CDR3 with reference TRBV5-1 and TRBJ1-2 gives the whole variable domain KAGVTQTPRYLIKTRGQQVTLSCSPISGHRSVSWYQQTPGQGLQFLFEYFSETQRNKGNFPGRFSGRQFSNSRSEMNVSTLELGDSALYLCASSLTLGTNYGYTFGSGTRLTVV.

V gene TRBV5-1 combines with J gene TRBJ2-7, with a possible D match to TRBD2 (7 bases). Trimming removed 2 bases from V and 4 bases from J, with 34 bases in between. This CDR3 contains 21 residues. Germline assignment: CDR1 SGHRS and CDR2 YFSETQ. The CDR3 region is CASSFSPRGRVTLQRLYEQYF. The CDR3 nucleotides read TGCGCCAGCAGCTTTTCGCCTAGGGGGAGGGTGACCTTACAACGACTTTACGAGCAGTACTTC.

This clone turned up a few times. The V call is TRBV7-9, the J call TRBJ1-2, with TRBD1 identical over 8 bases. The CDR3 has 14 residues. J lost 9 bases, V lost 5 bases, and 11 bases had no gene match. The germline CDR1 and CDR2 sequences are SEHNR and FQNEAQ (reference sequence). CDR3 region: CASSQPGQGTSYTF. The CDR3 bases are TGTGCCAGCAGCCAACCCGGACAGGGTACGAGCTACACCTTC.

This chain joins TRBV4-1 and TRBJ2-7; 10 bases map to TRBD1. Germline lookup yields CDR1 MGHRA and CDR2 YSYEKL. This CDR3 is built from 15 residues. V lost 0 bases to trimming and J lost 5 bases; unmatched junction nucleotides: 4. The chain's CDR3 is CASSQDAGQGNEQYF. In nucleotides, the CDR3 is TGCGCCAGCAGCCAAGACGCGGGACAGGGGAACGAGCAGTACTTC.

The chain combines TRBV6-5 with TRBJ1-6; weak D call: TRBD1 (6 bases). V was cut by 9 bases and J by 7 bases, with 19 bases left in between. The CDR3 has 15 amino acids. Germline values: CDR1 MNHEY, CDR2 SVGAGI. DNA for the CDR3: TGTGCCAGTGATGTCTACAGGGCGGGGAATTCACCCCTCCACTTT. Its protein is CASDVYRAGNSPLHF.

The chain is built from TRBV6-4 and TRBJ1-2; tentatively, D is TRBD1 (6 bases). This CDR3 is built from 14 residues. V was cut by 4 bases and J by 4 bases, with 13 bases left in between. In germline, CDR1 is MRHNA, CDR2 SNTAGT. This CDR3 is CASSAFRGSYGYTF. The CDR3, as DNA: TGTGCCAGCAGTGCCTTCAGGGGATCCTATGGCTACACCTTC.

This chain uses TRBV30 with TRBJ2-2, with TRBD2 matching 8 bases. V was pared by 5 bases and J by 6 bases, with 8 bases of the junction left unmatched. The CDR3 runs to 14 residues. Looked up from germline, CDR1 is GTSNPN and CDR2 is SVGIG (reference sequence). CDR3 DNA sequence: TGTGCCTGGGGAGGACTAGCCAAGGCCGGGGAGCTGTTTTTT. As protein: CAWGGLAKAGELFF.

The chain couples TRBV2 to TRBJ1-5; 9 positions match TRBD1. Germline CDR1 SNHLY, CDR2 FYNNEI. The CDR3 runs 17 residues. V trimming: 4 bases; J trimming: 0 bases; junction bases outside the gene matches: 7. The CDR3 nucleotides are TGTGCCAGCAGTGCCACCGGGACAGGGTATAGCAATCAGCCCCAGCATTTT. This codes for CASSATGTGYSNQPQHF.

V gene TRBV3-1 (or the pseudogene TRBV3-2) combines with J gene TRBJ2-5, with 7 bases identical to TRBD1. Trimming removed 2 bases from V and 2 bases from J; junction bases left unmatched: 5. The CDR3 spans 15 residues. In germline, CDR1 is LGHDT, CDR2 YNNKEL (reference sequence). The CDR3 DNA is TGTGCCAGCAGCCAAATGGGACAGCGACAAGAGACCCAGTACTTC. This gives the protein CASSQMGQRQETQYF.

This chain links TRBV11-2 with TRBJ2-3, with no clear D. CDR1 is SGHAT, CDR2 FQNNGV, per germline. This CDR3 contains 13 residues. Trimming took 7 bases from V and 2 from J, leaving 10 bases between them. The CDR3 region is CASTSASTDTQYF. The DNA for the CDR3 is TGTGCCAGCACCTCCGCCTCCACAGATACGCAGTATTTT.

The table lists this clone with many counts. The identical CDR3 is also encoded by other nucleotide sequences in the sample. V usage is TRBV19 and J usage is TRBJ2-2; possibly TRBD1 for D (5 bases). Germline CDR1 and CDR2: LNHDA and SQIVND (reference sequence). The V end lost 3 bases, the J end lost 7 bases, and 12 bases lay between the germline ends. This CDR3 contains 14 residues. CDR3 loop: CASSMRQFRGELFF. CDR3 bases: TGTGCCAGTAGTATGAGACAGTTCCGCGGGGAGCTGTTTTTT.

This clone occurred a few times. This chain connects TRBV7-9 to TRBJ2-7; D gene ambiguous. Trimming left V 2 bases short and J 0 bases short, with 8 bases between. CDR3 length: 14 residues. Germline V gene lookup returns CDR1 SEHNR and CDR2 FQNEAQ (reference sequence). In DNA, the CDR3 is TGTGCCAGCAGCTTACTGGGCCGCTCCTACGAGCAGTACTTC. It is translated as CASSLLGRSYEQYF. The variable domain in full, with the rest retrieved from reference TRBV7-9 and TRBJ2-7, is DTGVSQNPRHKITKRGQNVTFRCDPISEHNRLYWYRQTLGQGPEFLTYFQNEAQLEKSRLLSDRFSAERPKGSFSTLEIQRTEQGDSAMYLCASSLLGRSYEQYFGPGTRLTVT.

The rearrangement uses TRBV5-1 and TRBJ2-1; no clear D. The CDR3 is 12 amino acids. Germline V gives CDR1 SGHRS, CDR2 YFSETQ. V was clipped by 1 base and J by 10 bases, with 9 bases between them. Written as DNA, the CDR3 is TGCGCCAGCAGCTTGTTAGGAACAGAGCAGTTCTTC. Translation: CASSLLGTEQFF.

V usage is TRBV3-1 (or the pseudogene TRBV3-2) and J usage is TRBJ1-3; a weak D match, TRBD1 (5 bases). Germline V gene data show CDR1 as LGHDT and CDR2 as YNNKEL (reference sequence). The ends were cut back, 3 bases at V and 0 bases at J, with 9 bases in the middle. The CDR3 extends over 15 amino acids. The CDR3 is CASSQSQVSGNTIYF. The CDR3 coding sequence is TGTGCCAGCAGCCAGTCACAGGTCTCTGGAAACACCATATATTTT.

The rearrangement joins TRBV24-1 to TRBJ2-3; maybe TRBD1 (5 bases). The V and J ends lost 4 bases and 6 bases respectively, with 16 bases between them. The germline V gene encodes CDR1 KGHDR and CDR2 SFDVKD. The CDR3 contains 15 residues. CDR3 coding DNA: TGTGCCACCAGTGAATCAGGACCAAAGGGGGATACGCAGTATTTT. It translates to CATSESGPKGDTQYF.